These 30 T cell receptor beta chains share one sample of origin, sequenced in a study of cytomegalovirus exposure and HLA in healthy donors. PCR used 60 Vbeta primers and 13 Jbeta primers. Profiled with immunoSEQ multiplex PCR; TCRdb holds only in-frame clones, not every one. The table has around 120,000 clones, around three quarters seen once. The material sequenced was PBMCs. These receptors were collected from a woman between 45 and 65 years old in good health and CMV-seronegative.

The CDR3 nucleotides are TGTGCCAGCAGCTTATCGGTTATCCGGGACAGGGGCGGGAAGGAACTGTTTTTT. Encoded protein: CASSLSVIRDRGGKELFF. This chain connects TRBV7-9 to TRBJ1-4; 10 bases are shared with TRBD1. The CDR3 covers 18 residues. From germline, CDR1 is SEHNR and CDR2 FQNEAQ (reference sequence). The trim removed 2 bases at V and 12 bases at J, leaving 18 bases unmatched. Combining the CDR3 with reference TRBV7-9 and TRBJ1-4 gives the whole variable domain DTGVSQNPRHKITKRGQNVTFRCDPISEHNRLYWYRQTLGQGPEFLTYFQNEAQLEKSRLLSDRFSAERPKGSFSTLEIQRTEQGDSAMYLCASSLSVIRDRGGKELFFGSGTQLSVL.

This chain uses TRBV19 with TRBJ2-1; 10 bases are a match to TRBD2. Germline V lookup: CDR1 LNHDA, CDR2 SQIVND (reference sequence). V lost 4 bases to trimming and J lost 4 bases; unmatched junction nucleotides: 7. The CDR3 totals 16 residues. CDR3 nucleotides: TGTGCCAGTAGTAAACCGGCTAGCGGGGGTTACAATGAGCAGTTCTTC. Its translation is CASSKPASGGYNEQFF.

V usage is TRBV5-4 and J usage is TRBJ2-7; 14 bases agree with TRBD2. Trimming removed 3 bases from V and 4 bases from J; junction bases left unmatched: 6. Germline V gene data show CDR1 as SGHNT and CDR2 as YYREEE (reference sequence). The CDR3 length is 16 residues. The CDR3 bases are TGTGCCAGCAGCTCATCCGGGACTAGCGGGAGATACGAGCAGTACGTC. Amino acids: CASSSSGTSGRYEQYV.

This chain joins TRBV7-2 and TRBJ1-3; D is ambiguous. Looked up from germline, CDR1 is SGHTA and CDR2 is FQGNSA. The CDR3 length is 16 residues. V lost 1 base to trimming and J lost 9 bases, with 19 bases between them. CDR3 residues: CASSLEPPGPDSTIYF. The CDR3 DNA sequence: TGTGCCAGCAGCTTAGAGCCCCCGGGTCCGGATAGCACCATATATTTT.

The sample holds one count of this clone. The chain joins TRBV7-9 to TRBJ1-1, with D unclear. The CDR3 is 12 residues long. CDR1 is SEHNR and CDR2 is FQNEAQ in the germline V gene (reference sequence). Trimming took 4 bases from V and 2 from J, leaving 5 bases between them. CDR3 sequence reads: CASSYSNTEAFF. The CDR3 DNA reads TGTGCCAGCAGCTACAGCAACACTGAAGCTTTCTTT.

The V gene is TRBV27, the J gene TRBJ1-1, with D possibly TRBD1 on 5 matching bases. The CDR3 is made up of 14 amino acids. Germline V gene lookup returns CDR1 MNHEY and CDR2 SMNVEV (reference sequence). Trimming took 8 bases from V and 4 from J, leaving 17 bases between them. The CDR3 sequence is CASFRGGTFTEAFF. For the CDR3, the DNA is TGTGCCAGCTTCCGGGGGGGGACTTTCACTGAAGCTTTCTTT.

This clone was counted between two and nine times. J is TRBJ1-2 and V is TRBV29-1, with TRBD1 identical over 7 bases. V was pared by 7 bases and J by 0 bases, with 17 bases of the junction left unmatched. Germline lookup yields CDR1 SQVTM and CDR2 ANQGSEA. This CDR3 spans 17 amino acids. The CDR3 sequence is CSALMRDSRSPNYGYTF. CDR3 nucleotides: TGCAGCGCGTTGATGCGGGACAGTCGGTCTCCTAACTATGGCTACACCTTC.

The J gene is TRBJ2-1, the V gene TRBV4-2; 9 bases map to TRBD2. Germline V CDR1 and CDR2: LGHNA, YNFKEQ. V lost 1 base and J lost 10; bases outside the gene matches: 20. The CDR3 is 19 amino acids. The CDR3 spells CASSQGGGAGLARWGEQFF. In DNA, the CDR3 is TGTGCCAGCAGCCAAGGGGGGGGTGCCGGACTAGCGCGCTGGGGGGAGCAGTTCTTC.

The chain recombines TRBV7-2 with TRBJ1-2; D is uncertain. V was cut by 5 bases and J by 1 base, with 11 bases left in between. This CDR3 region has 14 residues. Germline V lookup: CDR1 SGHTA, CDR2 FQGNSA. As DNA, the CDR3 is TGTGCCAGCAGCCCCACACGAAATAACTATGGCTACACCTTC. Its translation is CASSPTRNNYGYTF.

This clone was picked up one time. The V call is TRBV19, the J call TRBJ2-1; tentatively, D is TRBD2 (6 bases). Trimming shortened V by 3 bases and J by 3 bases, and 12 bases separated the two germline ends. Germline V CDR1 and CDR2: LNHDA, SQIVND (reference sequence). The CDR3 loop spans 15 amino acids. The CDR3 coding sequence is TGTGCCAGTAGTATGAGGAGGGAATACTACAATGAGCAGTTCTTC. Its translation: CASSMRREYYNEQFF.

The chain combines TRBV7-2 with TRBJ1-3; a weak D match, TRBD1 (5 bases). The CDR3 runs 16 residues. CDR1 and CDR2 from the germline V gene are SGHTA and FQGNSA. V lost 5 bases and J lost 0, with 14 bases in between. CDR3 region: CASSRPGLSSGNTIYF. CDR3 DNA: TGTGCCAGCAGCCGACCGGGACTGAGCTCTGGAAACACCATATATTTT.

The count of this clone is one. The chain combines TRBV2 with TRBJ1-2; D might be TRBD1 (5 bases). From germline, CDR1 is SNHLY and CDR2 FYNNEI. The V and J ends lost 10 bases and 4 bases respectively, with 13 bases between them. The length of the CDR3 is 12 residues. DNA of the CDR3: TGTGCCATCCAGACAGCCCCCTATGGCTACACCTTC. Its translation is CAIQTAPYGYTF.

The chain combines TRBV28 with TRBJ1-2, with D possibly TRBD1 on 6 matching bases. Per germline, CDR1 MDHEN and CDR2 SYDVKM. CDR3 length: 15 residues. The V end was cut by 5 bases, the J end by 5 bases, with 18 bases between. The CDR3 protein is CASSIRNQGIYGYTF. CDR3 in DNA: TGTGCCAGCAGTATCCGGAATCAGGGGATATATGGCTACACCTTC.

V and J are TRBV27 and TRBJ2-7; TRBD2 matches at 7 bases. The CDR3 extends over 15 amino acids. CDR1 and CDR2 (germline): MNHEY, SMNVEV (reference sequence). V trimming: 6 bases; J trimming: 5 bases; junction bases outside the gene matches: 13. CDR3 DNA sequence: TGTGCCAGCAGCCCTCGGACCCGGGGAGGGAACGAGCAGTACTTC. It specifies CASSPRTRGGNEQYF.

The chain uses TRBV29-1 and TRBJ2-7, with D perhaps matching TRBD1 (5 bases). The CDR3 consists of 13 residues. Germline assignment: CDR1 SQVTM and CDR2 ANQGSEA. V was cut by 4 bases and J by 1 base, with 11 bases left in between. DNA for the CDR3: TGCAGCGTTGGTACTCAGGGATCCTACGAGCAGTACTTC. Its protein is CSVGTQGSYEQYF.

This chain connects TRBV6-1 to TRBJ2-7; possibly TRBD1 for D (7 bases). The CDR3 is 18 residues long. V lost 1 base and J 2 bases, leaving 21 bases between the germline ends. Germline CDR1 and CDR2: MNHNS and SASEGT. CDR3 sequence reads: CASSEGTGGVGGTYEQYV. In DNA form, the CDR3 reads TGTGCCAGCAGTGAAGGGACAGGAGGGGTAGGGGGCACCTACGAGCAGTACGTC.

The V gene is TRBV7-2, the J gene TRBJ2-7, with TRBD2 matching over 7 bases. The ends lost 6 bases at V and 0 bases at J; junction bases unmatched: 5. The CDR3 is made up of 14 amino acids. Germline CDR1 reads SGHTA; CDR2 reads FQGNSA. The CDR3 nucleotides read TGTGCCAGCAGGAATGGCGGGGGCTCCTACGAGCAGTACTTC. It is translated as CASRNGGGSYEQYF.

The chain has TRBV6-5 and TRBJ2-2; TRBD2 is a possible D gene (6 bases). V was clipped by 6 bases and J by 6 bases, with 14 bases between them. Germline values: CDR1 MNHEY, CDR2 SVGAGI. The CDR3 spans 14 residues. CDR3 residues: CASSPRLDSGELFF. The CDR3, as DNA: TGTGCCAGCAGCCCCCGACTAGATTCCGGGGAGCTGTTTTTT.

The chain links TRBV6-5 to TRBJ1-1; 9 nucleotides align to TRBD1. The germline gives CDR1 MNHEY, CDR2 SVGAGI. V gave up 0 bases and J gave up 6 bases; unmatched junction bases: 8. The CDR3 is 16 residues long. The CDR3 nucleotides read TGTGCCAGCAGTTACTCGATGAAGGGACAGGGCTCTGAAGCTTTCTTT. Amino acids: CASSYSMKGQGSEAFF.

The chain joins TRBV7-9 to TRBJ1-5; TRBD1 agrees at 7 bases. This CDR3 has 14 residues. The trim removed 5 bases at V and 3 bases at J, leaving 4 bases unmatched. Germline CDR1 SEHNR, CDR2 FQNEAQ (reference sequence). CDR3 loop: CASSPGGPNQPQHF. The CDR3 DNA reads TGTGCCAGCAGCCCAGGGGGACCCAATCAGCCCCAGCATTTT.

The chain uses TRBV2 and TRBJ1-3; no firm D call. Germline assignment: CDR1 SNHLY and CDR2 FYNNEI. V was cut by 6 bases and J by 0 bases, with 12 bases left in between. This CDR3 has 15 residues. DNA for the CDR3: TGTGCCAGCAGCCCTCGCACATCCTCTGGAAACACCATATATTTT. Translating gives CASSPRTSSGNTIYF.

The chain has TRBV13 and TRBJ2-7; 7 nucleotides align to TRBD2. Germline-derived CDR1 and CDR2 are PRHDT and FYEKMQ (reference sequence). This CDR3 has 16 residues. V was clipped by 4 bases and J by 7 bases; unmatched bases: 16. The CDR3 is CASSWGGRLAVREQYF. The DNA of the CDR3 is TGTGCCAGCAGCTGGGGGGGGAGGCTAGCGGTTCGGGAGCAGTACTTC.

The chain links TRBV4-3 to TRBJ1-5, with D possibly TRBD1 on 5 matching bases. Looked up from germline, CDR1 is LGHNA and CDR2 is YSLEER. Trimming cost V 0 bases and J 6 bases, with 24 bases left between them. This CDR3 contains 19 residues. The CDR3 here is CASSQDRAGDLGRSQPQHF. CDR3 DNA sequence: TGCGCCAGCAGCCAAGATCGAGCGGGGGACCTAGGCCGGAGTCAGCCCCAGCATTTT.

V is TRBV5-6 and J is TRBJ2-5; 8 positions agree with TRBD2. After removal of 0 bases from V and 4 bases from J, the junction contained 11 bases not matched to a gene. CDR3 size: 17 residues. Germline V gives CDR1 SGHDT, CDR2 YYEEEE. Here the CDR3 DNA reads TGTGCCAGCAGCTTGGGGGTCCAAGCGGGAGTGGGAGAGACCCAGTACTTC. Amino acid sequence: CASSLGVQAGVGETQYF.

The rearrangement links TRBV6-5 to TRBJ2-5; 8 bases map to TRBD1. With V trimmed by 5 bases and J by 6 bases, 11 bases remained unmatched. The CDR3 runs to 15 residues. Per germline, CDR1 MNHEY and CDR2 SVGAGI. The CDR3 DNA follows: TGTGCCAGCAGTCCACCGGGACAGGTTGGCAAGACCCAGTACTTC. As protein: CASSPPGQVGKTQYF.

J is TRBJ1-2 and V is TRBV4-3; tentative D call: TRBD1 (5 bases). V lost 4 bases and J 8 bases, leaving 17 bases between the germline ends. This CDR3 has 14 residues. Germline CDR1 reads LGHNA; CDR2 reads YSLEER. The CDR3 DNA reads as TGCGCCAGCAGCCGGTCGGAGGGACTTGGAGGCTACACCTTC. Translated, it gives CASSRSEGLGGYTF.

The J gene is TRBJ2-2, the V gene TRBV27; TRBD2 is a possible D gene (6 bases). CDR3 length equals 16 residues. Germline CDR1 MNHEY, CDR2 SMNVEV (reference sequence). V lost 3 bases and J 4 bases, leaving 15 bases between the germline ends. The CDR3 nucleotides are TGTGCCAGCAGTTTTCCCGGGAGCGCGGGCACCGGGGAGCTGTTTTTT. It translates to CASSFPGSAGTGELFF.

The V call is TRBV6-5, the J call TRBJ2-7; TRBD2 matches 8 bases. J lost 1 base, V lost 6 bases, and 8 bases had no gene match. The length of the CDR3 is 15 residues. Germline CDR1 is MNHEY and CDR2 is SVGAGI. The CDR3 coding sequence is TGTGCCAGCAGCTATCAGCGGGGGATGTCCTACGAGCAGTACTTC. Translation: CASSYQRGMSYEQYF.

This clone was detected only a few times. The chain recombines TRBV5-8 with TRBJ2-7; 7 bases line up with TRBD1. The V gene's germline CDR1 is SGHTS and CDR2 YDEGEE. The CDR3 length is 14 residues. V gave up 5 bases and J gave up 2 bases; unmatched junction bases: 7. The CDR3 bases are TGTGCCAGCAGGTCTAGGGGGCACACCTACGAGCAGTACGTC. This codes for CASRSRGHTYEQYV.

This clone was seen just once. The CDR3 bases are TGTGCCAGCAGTTATGGAGGGGGCTATAGCACTGAAGCTTTCTTT. Encoded protein: CASSYGGGYSTEAFF. This chain joins TRBV27 and TRBJ1-1; 7 nucleotides line up with TRBD1. V lost 4 bases and J lost 4; bases outside the gene matches: 9. The CDR3 loop spans 15 amino acids. The germline CDR1 and CDR2 sequences are MNHEY and SMNVEV (reference sequence).